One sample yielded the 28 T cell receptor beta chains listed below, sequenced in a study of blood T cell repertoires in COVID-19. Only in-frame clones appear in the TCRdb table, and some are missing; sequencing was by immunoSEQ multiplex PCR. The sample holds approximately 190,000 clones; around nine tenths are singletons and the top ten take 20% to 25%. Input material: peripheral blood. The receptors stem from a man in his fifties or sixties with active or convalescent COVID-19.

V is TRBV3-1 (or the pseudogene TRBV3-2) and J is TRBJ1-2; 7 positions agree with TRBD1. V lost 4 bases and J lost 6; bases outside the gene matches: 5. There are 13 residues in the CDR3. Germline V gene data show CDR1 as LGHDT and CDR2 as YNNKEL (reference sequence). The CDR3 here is CASSLQRGHGYTF. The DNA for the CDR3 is TGTGCCAGCAGCCTGCAAAGGGGGCATGGCTACACCTTC.

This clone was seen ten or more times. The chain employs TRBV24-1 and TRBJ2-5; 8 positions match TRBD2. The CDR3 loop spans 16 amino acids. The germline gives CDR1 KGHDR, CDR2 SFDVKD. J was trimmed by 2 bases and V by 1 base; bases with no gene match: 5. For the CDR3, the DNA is TGTGCCACCAGTGATTTCGCTACTAGCGGACAAGAGACCCAGTACTTC. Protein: CATSDFATSGQETQYF.

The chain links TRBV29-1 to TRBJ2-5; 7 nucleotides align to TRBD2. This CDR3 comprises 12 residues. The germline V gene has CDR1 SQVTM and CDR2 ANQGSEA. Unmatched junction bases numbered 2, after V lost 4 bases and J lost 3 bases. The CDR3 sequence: CSVVGGEETQYF. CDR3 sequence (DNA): TGCAGCGTTGTGGGAGGGGAAGAGACCCAGTACTTC.

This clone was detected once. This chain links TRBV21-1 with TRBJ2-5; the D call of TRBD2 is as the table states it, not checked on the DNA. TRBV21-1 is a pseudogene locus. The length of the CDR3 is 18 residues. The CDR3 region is CANTRGASGGAIKETQYF. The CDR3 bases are TGTGCCAACACAAGAGGGGCTAGCGGGGGGGCGATAAAAGAGACCCAGTACTTC.

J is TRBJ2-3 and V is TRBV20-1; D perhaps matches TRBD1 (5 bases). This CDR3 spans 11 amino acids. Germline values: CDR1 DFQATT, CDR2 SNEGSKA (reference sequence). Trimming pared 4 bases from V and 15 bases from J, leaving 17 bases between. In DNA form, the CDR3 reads TGCAGTGCTAACAGACAGCCACTGGCTTATTTT. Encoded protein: CSANRQPLAYF.

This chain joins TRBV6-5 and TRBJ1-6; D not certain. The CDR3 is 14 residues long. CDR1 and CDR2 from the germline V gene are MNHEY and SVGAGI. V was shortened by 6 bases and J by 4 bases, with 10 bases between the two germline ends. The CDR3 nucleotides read TGTGCCAGCAGATCGACAAATTATAATTCACCCCTCCACTTT. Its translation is CASRSTNYNSPLHF.

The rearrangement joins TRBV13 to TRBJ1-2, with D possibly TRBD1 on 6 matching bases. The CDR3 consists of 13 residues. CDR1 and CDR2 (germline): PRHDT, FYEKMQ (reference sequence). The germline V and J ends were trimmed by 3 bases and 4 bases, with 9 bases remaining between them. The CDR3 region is CASSLDSVYGYTF. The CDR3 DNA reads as TGTGCCAGCAGCTTGGACAGTGTCTATGGCTACACCTTC.

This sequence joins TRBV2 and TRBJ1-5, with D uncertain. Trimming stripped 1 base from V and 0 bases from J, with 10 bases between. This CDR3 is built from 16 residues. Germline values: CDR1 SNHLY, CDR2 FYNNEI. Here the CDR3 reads CASSEGGAYSNQPQHF. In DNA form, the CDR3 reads TGTGCCAGCAGTGAAGGGGGAGCCTATAGCAATCAGCCCCAGCATTTT.

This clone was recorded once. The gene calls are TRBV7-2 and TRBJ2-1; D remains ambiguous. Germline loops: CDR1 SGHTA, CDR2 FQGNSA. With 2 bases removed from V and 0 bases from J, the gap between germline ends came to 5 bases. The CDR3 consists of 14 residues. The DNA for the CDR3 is TGTGCCAGCAGCTTACTAGGCTCCTACAATGAGCAGTTCTTC. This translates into CASSLLGSYNEQFF.

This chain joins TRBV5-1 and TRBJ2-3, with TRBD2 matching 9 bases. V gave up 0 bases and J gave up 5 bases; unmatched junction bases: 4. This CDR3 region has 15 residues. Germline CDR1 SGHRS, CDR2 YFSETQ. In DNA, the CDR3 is TGCGCCAGCAGCTTGGTGCGGGGGGGCGGAGATACGCAGTATTTT. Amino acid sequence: CASSLVRGGGDTQYF.

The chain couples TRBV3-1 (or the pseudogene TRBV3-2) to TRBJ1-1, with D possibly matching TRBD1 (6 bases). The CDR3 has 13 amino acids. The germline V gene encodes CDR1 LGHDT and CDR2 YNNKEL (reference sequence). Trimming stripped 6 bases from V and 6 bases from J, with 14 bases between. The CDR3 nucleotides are TGTGCCAGCAGGGAGGGCGGGGGCTCTGAAGCTTTCTTT. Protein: CASREGGGSEAFF.

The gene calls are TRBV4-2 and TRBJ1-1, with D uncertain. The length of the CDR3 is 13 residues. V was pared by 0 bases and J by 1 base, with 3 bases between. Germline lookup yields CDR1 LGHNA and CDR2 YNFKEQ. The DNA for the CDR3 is TGTGCCAGCAGCCAAGACCGGAACACTGAAGCTTTCTTT. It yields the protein CASSQDRNTEAFF.

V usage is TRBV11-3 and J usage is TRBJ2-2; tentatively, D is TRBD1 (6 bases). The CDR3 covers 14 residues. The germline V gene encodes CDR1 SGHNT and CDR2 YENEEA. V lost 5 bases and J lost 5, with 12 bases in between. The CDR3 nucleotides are TGTGCCAGCAGCGCTAGCACAGGGACCGGGGAGCTGTTTTTT. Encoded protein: CASSASTGTGELFF.

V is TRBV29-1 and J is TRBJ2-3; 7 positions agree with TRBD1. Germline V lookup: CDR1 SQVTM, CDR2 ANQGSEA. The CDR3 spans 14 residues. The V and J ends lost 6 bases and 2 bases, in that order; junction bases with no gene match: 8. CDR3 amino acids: CSVARGLSTDTQYF. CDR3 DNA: TGCAGCGTGGCTAGGGGGCTTTCCACAGATACGCAGTATTTT.

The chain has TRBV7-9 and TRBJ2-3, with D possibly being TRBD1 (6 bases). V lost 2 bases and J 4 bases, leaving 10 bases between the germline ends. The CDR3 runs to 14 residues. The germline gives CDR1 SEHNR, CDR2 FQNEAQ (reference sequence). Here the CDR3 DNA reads TGTGCCAGCAGCTTAACGTCAGGGGCAGATACGCAGTATTTT. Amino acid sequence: CASSLTSGADTQYF.

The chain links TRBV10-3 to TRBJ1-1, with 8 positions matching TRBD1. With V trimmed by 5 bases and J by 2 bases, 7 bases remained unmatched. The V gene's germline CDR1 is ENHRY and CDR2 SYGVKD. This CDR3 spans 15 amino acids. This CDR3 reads CAISPRQGTNTEAFF. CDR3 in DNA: TGTGCCATCAGTCCTAGACAGGGGACTAACACTGAAGCTTTCTTT.

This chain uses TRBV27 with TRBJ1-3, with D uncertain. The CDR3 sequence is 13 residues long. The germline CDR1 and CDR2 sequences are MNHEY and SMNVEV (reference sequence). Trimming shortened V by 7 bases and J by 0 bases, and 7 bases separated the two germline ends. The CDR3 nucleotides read TGTGCCAGCAAGCCCTTCTCTGGAAACACCATATATTTT. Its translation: CASKPFSGNTIYF.

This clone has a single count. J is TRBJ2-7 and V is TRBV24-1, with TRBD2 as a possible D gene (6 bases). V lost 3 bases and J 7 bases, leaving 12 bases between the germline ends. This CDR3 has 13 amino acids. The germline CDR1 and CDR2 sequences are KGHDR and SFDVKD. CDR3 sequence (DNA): TGTGCCACCAGTGATCCTCTAGCGCGGGAGCAGTACTTC. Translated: CATSDPLAREQYF.

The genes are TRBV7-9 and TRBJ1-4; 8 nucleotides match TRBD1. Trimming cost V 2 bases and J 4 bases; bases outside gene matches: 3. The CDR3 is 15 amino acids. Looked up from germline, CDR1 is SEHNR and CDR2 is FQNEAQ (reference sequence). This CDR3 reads CASSLTQGVNEKLFF. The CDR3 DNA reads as TGTGCCAGCAGCTTAACACAGGGGGTTAATGAAAAACTGTTTTTT. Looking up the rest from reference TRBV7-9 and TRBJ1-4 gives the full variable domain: DTGVSQNPRHKITKRGQNVTFRCDPISEHNRLYWYRQTLGQGPEFLTYFQNEAQLEKSRLLSDRFSAERPKGSFSTLEIQRTEQGDSAMYLCASSLTQGVNEKLFFGSGTQLSVL.

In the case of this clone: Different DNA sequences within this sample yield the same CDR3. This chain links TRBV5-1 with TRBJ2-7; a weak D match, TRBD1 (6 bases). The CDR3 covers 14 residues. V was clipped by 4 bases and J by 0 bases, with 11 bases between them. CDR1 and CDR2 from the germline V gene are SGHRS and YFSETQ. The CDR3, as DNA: TGCGCCAGCAGCCTAACAGGGTACTCCTACGAGCAGTACTTC. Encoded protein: CASSLTGYSYEQYF.

CDR3: CASSQNRGRSPLHF. The CDR3, as DNA: TGTGCCAGCAGCCAAAACAGGGGGCGATCACCCCTCCACTTT. The chain links TRBV3-1 (or the pseudogene TRBV3-2) to TRBJ1-6; 9 bases map to TRBD1. V shed 2 bases and J 10 bases; nucleotides not matched to a gene: 3. Germline V gene lookup returns CDR1 LGHDT and CDR2 YNNKEL (reference sequence). The CDR3 totals 14 residues.

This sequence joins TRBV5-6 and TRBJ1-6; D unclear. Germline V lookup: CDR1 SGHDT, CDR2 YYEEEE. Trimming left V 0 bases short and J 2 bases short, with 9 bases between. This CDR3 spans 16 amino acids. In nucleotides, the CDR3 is TGTGCCAGCAGCTTGGATCGCTATCCCTATAATTCACCCCTCCACTTT. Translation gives CASSLDRYPYNSPLHF.

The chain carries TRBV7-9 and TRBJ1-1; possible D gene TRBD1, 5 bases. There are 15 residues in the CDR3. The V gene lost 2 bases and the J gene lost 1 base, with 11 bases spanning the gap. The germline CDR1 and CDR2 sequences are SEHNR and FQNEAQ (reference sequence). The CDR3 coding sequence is TGTGCCAGCAGCTTAAACCGGCAGGGGAACACTGAAGCTTTCTTT. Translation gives CASSLNRQGNTEAFF. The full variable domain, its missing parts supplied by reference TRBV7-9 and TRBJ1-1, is DTGVSQNPRHKITKRGQNVTFRCDPISEHNRLYWYRQTLGQGPEFLTYFQNEAQLEKSRLLSDRFSAERPKGSFSTLEIQRTEQGDSAMYLCASSLNRQGNTEAFFGQGTRLTVV.

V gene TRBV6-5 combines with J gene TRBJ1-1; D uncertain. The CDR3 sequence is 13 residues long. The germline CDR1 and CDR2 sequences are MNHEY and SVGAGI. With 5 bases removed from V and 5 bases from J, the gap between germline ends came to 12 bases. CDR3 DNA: TGTGCCAGCAGTCTCGGAACGGGGACTGAAGCTTTCTTT. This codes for CASSLGTGTEAFF.

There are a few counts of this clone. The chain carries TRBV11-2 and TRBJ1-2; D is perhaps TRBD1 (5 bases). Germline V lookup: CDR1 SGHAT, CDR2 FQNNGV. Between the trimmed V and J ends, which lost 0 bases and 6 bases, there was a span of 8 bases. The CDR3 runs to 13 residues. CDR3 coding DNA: TGTGCCAGCAGCTTAGATAGCAGGGATGGCTACACCTTC. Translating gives CASSLDSRDGYTF.

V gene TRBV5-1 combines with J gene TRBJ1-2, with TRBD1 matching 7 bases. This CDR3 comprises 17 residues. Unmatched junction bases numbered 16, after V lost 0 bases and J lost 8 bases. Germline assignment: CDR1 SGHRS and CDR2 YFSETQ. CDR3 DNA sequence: TGCGCCAGCAGCTTGGTAGCAGGGGGATCGACCCTCGGGGGCTACACCTTC. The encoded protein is CASSLVAGGSTLGGYTF.

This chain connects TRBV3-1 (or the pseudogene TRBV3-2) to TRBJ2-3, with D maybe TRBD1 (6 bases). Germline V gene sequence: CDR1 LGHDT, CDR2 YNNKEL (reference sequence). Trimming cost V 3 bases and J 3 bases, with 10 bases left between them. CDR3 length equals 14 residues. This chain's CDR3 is CASSHNTGTDTQYF. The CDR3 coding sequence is TGTGCCAGCAGCCATAATACAGGGACAGATACGCAGTATTTT.

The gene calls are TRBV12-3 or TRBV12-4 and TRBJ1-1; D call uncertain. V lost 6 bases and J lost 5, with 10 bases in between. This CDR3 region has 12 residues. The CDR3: CASRLRGTEAFF. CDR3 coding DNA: TGTGCCAGCAGACTTCGGGGAACTGAAGCTTTCTTT.